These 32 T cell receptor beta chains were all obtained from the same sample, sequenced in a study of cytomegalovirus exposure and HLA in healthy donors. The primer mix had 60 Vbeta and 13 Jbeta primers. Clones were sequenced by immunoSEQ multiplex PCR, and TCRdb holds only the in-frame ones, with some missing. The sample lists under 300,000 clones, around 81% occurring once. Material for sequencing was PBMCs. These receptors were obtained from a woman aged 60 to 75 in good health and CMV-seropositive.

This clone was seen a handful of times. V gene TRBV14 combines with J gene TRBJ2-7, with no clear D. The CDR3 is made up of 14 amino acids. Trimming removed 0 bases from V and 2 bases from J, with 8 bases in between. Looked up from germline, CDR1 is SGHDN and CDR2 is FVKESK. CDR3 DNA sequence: TGTGCCAGCAGCCAAGACCTACCGACCTACGAGCAGTACTTC. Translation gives CASSQDLPTYEQYF.

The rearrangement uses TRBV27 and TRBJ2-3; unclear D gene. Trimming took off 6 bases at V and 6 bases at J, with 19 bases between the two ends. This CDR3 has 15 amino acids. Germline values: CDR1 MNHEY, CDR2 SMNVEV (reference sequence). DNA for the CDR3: TGTGCCAGCAGACTCACTCGGCCCTGGGCCGATACGCAGTATTTT. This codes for CASRLTRPWADTQYF.

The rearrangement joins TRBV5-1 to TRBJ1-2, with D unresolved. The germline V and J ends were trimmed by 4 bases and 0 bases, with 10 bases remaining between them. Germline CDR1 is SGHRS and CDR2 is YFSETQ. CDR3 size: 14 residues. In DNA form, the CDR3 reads TGCGCCAGCAGCCCTGAGCGGACTAACTATGGCTACACCTTC. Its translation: CASSPERTNYGYTF.

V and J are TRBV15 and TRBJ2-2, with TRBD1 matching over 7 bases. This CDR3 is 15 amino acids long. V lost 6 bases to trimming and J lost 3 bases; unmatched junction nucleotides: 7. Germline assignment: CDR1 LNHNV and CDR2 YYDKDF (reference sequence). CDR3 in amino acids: CATRIPGQYTGELFF. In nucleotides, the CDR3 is TGTGCCACCAGAATACCGGGACAGTACACCGGGGAGCTGTTTTTT.

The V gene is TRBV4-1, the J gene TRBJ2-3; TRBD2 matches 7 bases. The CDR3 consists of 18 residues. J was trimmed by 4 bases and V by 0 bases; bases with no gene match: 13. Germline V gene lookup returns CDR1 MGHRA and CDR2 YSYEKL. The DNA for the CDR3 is TGCGCCAGCAGCCAAGAAGGCGCTCGGGGCGGGAGCGCAGATACGCAGTATTTT. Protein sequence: CASSQEGARGGSADTQYF.

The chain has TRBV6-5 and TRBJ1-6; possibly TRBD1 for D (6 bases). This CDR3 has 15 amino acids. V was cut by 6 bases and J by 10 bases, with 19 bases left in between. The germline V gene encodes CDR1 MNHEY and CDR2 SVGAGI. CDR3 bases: TGTGCCAGCAGCCCCCGAAACAGGGTCAACTCACCCCTCCACTTT. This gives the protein CASSPRNRVNSPLHF.

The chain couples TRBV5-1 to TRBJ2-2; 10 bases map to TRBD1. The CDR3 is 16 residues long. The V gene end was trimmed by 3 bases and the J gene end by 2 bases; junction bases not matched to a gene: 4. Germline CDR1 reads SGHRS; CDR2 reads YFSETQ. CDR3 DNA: TGCGCCAGCAGCTGGGGACAGGGGAAAAACACCGGGGAGCTGTTTTTT. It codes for CASSWGQGKNTGELFF.

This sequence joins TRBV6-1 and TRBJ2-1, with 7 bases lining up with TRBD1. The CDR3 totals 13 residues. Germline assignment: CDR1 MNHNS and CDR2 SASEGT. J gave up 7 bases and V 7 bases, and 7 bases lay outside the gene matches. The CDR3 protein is CASIKTGNNEQFF. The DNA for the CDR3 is TGTGCCAGCATCAAGACAGGGAATAATGAGCAGTTCTTC.

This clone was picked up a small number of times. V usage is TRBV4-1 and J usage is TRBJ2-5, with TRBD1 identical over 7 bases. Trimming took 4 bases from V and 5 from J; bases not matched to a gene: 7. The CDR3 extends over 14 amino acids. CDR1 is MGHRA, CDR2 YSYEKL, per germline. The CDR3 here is CASSLQDRRETQYF. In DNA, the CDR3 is TGCGCCAGCAGCCTCCAGGACAGGCGTGAGACCCAGTACTTC.

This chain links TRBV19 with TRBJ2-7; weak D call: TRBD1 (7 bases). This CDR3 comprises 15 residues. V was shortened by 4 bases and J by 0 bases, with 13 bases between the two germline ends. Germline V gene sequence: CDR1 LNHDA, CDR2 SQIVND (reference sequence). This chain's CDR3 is CASSTGQTSSYEQYF. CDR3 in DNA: TGTGCCAGTAGTACGGGACAGACTAGCTCCTACGAGCAGTACTTC.

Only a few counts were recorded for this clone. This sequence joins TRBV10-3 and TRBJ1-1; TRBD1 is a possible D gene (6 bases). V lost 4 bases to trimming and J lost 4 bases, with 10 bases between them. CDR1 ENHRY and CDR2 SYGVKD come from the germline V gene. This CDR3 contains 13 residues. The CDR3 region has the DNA TGTGCCATCAGTGTAGACAGGACCACTGAAGCTTTCTTT. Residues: CAISVDRTTEAFF.

CDR3 bases: TGCGCCAGCAGGGAAAATCCGACAGGCGGGGAGCTGTTTTTT. Amino acid sequence: CASRENPTGGELFF. V and J are TRBV5-1 and TRBJ2-2, with D possibly being TRBD1 (6 bases). This CDR3 is built from 14 residues. The germline V and J ends were trimmed by 5 bases and 7 bases, with 15 bases remaining between them. The germline V gene has CDR1 SGHRS and CDR2 YFSETQ.

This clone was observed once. The CDR3 DNA follows: TGTGCTAGTGGTTTGCAGCGGGAGGTACCGATCTACGAGCAGTACTTC. It codes for CASGLQREVPIYEQYF. The chain links TRBV12-5 to TRBJ2-7; 9 bases align to TRBD2. CDR1 LGHNT and CDR2 FRNRAP come from the germline V gene. Unmatched junction bases numbered 8, after V lost 2 bases and J lost 3 bases. CDR3 length: 16 amino acids. The full variable domain, its missing parts supplied by reference TRBV12-5 and TRBJ2-7, is DARVTQTPRHKVTEMGQEVTMRCQPILGHNTVFWYRQTMMQGLELLAYFRNRAPLDDSGMPKDRFSAEMPDATLATLKIQPSEPRDSAVYFCASGLQREVPIYEQYFGPGTRLTVT.

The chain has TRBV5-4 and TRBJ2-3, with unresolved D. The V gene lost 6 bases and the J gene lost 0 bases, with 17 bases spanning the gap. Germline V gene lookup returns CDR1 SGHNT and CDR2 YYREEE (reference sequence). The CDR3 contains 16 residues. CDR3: CASTLPELSSTDTQYF. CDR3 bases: TGTGCCAGCACCCTACCGGAGCTGTCTAGCACAGATACGCAGTATTTT.

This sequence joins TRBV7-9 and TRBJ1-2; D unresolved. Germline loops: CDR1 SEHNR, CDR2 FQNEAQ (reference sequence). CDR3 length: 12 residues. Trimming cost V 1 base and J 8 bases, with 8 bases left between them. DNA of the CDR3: TGTGCCAGCAGCTTAGATCGGGAAGGCTACACCTTC. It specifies CASSLDREGYTF.

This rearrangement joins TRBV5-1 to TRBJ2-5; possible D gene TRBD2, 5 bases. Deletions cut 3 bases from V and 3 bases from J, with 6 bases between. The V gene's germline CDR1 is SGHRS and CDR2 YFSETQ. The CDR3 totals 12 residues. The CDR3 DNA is TGCGCCAGCAGCTCTAGCAAAGAGACCCAGTACTTC. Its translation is CASSSSKETQYF.

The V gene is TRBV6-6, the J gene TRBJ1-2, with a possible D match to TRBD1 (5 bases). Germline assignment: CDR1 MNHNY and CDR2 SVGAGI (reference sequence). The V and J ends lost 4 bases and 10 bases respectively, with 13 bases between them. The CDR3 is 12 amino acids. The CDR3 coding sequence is TGTGCCAGCAGTTTCGTGGACAACACCTACACCTTC. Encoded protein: CASSFVDNTYTF.

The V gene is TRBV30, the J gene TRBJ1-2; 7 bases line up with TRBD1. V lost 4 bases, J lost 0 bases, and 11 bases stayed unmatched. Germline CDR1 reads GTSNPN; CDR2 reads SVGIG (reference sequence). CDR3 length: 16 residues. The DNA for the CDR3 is TGTGCCTGGATAGGAGGCAGGGGGATAGCTAACTATGGCTACACCTTC. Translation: CAWIGGRGIANYGYTF.

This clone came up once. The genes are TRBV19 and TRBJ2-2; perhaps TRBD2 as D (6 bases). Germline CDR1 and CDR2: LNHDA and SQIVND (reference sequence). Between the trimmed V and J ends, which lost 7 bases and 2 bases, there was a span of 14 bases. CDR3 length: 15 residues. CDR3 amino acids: CASTPGGANTGELFF. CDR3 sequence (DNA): TGTGCCAGTACCCCTGGCGGGGCAAACACCGGGGAGCTGTTTTTT.

In DNA form, the CDR3 reads TGTGCCAGCAGTTACTCACCGACACTCGCTATAGTCCCCACAGATACGCAGTATTTT. It codes for CASSYSPTLAIVPTDTQYF. The chain joins TRBV6-7 to TRBJ2-3; D uncertain. TRBV6-7 is treated as an ORF (open reading frame) with a function not yet certain. V was shortened by 0 bases and J by 2 bases, with 21 bases between the two germline ends. The CDR3 spans 19 residues.

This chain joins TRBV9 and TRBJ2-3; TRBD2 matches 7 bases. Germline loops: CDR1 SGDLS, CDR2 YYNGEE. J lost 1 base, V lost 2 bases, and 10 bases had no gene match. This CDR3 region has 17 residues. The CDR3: CASSVAGDGQGTDTQYF. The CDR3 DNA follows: TGTGCCAGCAGCGTGGCGGGAGATGGGCAGGGCACAGATACGCAGTATTTT.

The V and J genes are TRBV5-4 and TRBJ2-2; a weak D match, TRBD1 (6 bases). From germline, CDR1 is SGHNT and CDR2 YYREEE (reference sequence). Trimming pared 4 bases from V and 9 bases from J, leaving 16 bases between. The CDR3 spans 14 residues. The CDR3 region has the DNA TGTGCCAGCAGCCGGGACACAGATATCCGGGAGCTGTTTTTT. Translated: CASSRDTDIRELFF.

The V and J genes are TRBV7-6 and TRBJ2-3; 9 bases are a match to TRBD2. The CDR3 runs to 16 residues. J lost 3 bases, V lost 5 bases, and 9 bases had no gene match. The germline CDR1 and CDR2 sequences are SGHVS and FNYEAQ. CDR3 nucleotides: TGTGCCAGCAGCAGGCAGCCGAGCGGGAGGACAGATACGCAGTATTTT. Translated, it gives CASSRQPSGRTDTQYF.

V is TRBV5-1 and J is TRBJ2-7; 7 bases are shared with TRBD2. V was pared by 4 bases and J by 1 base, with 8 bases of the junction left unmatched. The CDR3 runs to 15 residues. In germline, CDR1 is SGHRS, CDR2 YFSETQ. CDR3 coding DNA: TGCGCCAGCAGCCCCCTTCCGCGGGGGTCCTACGAGCAGTACTTC. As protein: CASSPLPRGSYEQYF.

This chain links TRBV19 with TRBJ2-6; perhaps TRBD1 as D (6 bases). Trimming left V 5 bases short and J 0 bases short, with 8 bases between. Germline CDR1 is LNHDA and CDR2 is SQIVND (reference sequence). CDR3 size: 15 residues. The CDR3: CASSGGSSGANVLTF. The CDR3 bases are TGTGCCAGTAGTGGGGGCAGCTCTGGGGCCAACGTCCTGACTTTC.

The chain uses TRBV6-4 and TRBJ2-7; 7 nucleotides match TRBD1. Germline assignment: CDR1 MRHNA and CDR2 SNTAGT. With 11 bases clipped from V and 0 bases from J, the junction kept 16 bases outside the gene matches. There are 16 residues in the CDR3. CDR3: CAATLTCRDSSYEQYF. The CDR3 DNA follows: TGTGCCGCTACGCTGACCTGCCGGGACAGCTCCTACGAGCAGTACTTC.

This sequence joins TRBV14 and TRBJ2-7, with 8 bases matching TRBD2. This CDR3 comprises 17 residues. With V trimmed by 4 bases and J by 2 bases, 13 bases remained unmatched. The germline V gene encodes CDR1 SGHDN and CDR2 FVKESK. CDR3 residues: CASSLSARGGFPYEQYF. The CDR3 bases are TGTGCCAGCAGCCTATCTGCCCGGGGGGGGTTCCCCTACGAGCAGTACTTC.

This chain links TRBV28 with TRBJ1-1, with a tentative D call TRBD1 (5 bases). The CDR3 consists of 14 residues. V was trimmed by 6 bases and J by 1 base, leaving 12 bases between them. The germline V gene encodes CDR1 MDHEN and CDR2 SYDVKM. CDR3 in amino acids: CASSPPTGNTEAFF. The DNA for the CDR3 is TGTGCCAGCAGCCCTCCCACAGGGAACACTGAAGCTTTCTTT. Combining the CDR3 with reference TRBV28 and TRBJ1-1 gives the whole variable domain DVKVTQSSRYLVKRTGEKVFLECVQDMDHENMFWYRQDPGLGLRLIYFSYDVKMKEKGDIPEGYSVSREKKERFSLILESASTNQTSMYLCASSPPTGNTEAFFGQGTRLTVV.

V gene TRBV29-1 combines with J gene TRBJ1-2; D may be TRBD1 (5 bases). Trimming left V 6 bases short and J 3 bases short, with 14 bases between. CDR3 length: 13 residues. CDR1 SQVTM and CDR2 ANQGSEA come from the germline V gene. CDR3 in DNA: TGCAGCGTGGATGCCAGGGAGGACTATGGCTACACCTTC. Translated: CSVDAREDYGYTF.

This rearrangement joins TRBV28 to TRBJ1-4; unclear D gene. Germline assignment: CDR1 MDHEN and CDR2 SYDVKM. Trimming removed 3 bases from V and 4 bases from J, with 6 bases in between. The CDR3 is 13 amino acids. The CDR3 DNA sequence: TGTGCCAGCAGTTTTCAGTTTAATGAAAAACTGTTTTTT. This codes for CASSFQFNEKLFF.

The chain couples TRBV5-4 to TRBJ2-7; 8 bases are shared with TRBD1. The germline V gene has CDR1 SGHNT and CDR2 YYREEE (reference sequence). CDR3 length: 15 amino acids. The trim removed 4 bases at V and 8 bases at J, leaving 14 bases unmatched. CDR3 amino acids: CASSGGDRTSTKQYF. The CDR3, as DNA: TGTGCCAGCAGCGGAGGGGACAGGACAAGCACGAAGCAGTACTTC. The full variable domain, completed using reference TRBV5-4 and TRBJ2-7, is ETGVTQSPTHLIKTRGQQVTLRCSSQSGHNTVSWYQQALGQGPQFIFQYYREEENGRGNFPPRFSGLQFPNYSSELNVNALELDDSALYLCASSGGDRTSTKQYFGPGTRLTVT.

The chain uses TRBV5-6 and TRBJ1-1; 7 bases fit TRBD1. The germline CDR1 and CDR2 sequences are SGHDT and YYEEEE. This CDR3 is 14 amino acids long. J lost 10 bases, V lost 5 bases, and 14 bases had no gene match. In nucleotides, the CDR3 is TGTGCCAGCAGACGAGGGGGTGACAGGGTTGGAGCTTTCTTT. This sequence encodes CASRRGGDRVGAFF.